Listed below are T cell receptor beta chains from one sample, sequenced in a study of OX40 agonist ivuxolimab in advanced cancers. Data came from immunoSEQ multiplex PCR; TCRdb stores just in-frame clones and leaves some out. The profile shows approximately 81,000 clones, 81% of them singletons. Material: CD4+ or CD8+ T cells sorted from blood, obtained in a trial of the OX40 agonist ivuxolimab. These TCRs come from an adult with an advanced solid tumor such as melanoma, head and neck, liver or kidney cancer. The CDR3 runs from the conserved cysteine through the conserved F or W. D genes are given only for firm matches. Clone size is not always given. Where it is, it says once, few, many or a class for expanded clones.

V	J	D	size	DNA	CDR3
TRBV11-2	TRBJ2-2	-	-	TGTGCCAGCAGCCTGGACCGGGTCACCGGGGAGCTGTTTTTT	CASSLDRVTGELFF
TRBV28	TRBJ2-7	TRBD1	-	TGTGCCAGCAGTCCAGGGGGCCGCGAGCAGTACTTC	CASSPGGREQYF
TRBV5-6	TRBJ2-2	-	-	TGTGCCAGCAGCGTAGGAGGGGGCACCGGGGAGCTGTTTTTT	CASSVGGGTGELFF
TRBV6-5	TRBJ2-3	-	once	TGTGCCAGCAGTACTGGGGGTACGCAGTATTTT	CASSTGGTQYF
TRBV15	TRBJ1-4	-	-	TGTGCCACCAGCAGAGGCGTCGGTAAACTGTTTTTT	CATSRGVGKLFF
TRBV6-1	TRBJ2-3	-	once	TGTGCCAGCTGCTTTATGGGGGCGGGCACAGATACGCAGTATTTT	CASCFMGAGTDTQYF
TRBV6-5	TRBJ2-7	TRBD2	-	TGTGCCAGCAGTCTTAGCGGGAGGGCCTACGAGCAGTACTTC	CASSLSGRAYEQYF
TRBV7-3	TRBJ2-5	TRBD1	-	TGTGCCAGCAGCCCAGGGACAGGGGGACAAGAGACCCAGTACTTC	CASSPGTGGQETQYF
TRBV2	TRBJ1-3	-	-	TGTGCCAGCAGAAGGGACGGGGGCTCTGGAAACACCATATATTTT	CASRRDGGSGNTIYF
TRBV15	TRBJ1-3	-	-	TGTGCCACCAGCCGCGAGGGGAGACAATCTGGAAACACCATATATTTT	CATSREGRQSGNTIYF
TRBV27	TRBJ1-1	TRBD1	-	TGTGCCAGCAGTCCACCGGGACAGGGCTTGACTGAAGCTTTCTTT	CASSPPGQGLTEAFF
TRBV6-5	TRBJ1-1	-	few	TGTGCCAGCAGGAAGAGCCAATACCCTGAAGCTTTCTTT	CASRKSQYPEAFF
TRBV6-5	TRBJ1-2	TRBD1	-	TGTGCCAGCAGTTACACAGGGGGCAATGGAGGCTACACCTTC	CASSYTGGNGGYTF
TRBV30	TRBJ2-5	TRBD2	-	TGTGCCTGGAGTTTGGGACTAAAAGAGACCCAGTACTTC	CAWSLGLKETQYF
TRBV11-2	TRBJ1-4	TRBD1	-	TGTGCCAGCAGCTTCAACACCGGGACAGCTAATGAAAAACTGTTTTTT	CASSFNTGTANEKLFF
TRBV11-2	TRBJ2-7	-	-	TGTGCCAGCAGCTTAGGGCGGCGCTCCTACGAGCAGTACTTC	CASSLGRRSYEQYF
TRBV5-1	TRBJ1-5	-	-	TGCGCCAGCAGCCCTACAAGCAATCAGCCCCAGCATTTT	CASSPTSNQPQHF
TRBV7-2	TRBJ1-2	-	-	TGTGCCAGCAGCAGAGGGGGAGTCTATGGCTACACCTTC	CASSRGGVYGYTF
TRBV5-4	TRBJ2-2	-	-	TGTGCCAGCAGTAGGGACTCTAACACCGGGGAGCTGTTTTTT	CASSRDSNTGELFF
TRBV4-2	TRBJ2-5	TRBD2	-	TGTGCCAGCAGCCAAGATGGGCCTAGCGGGATCCAAGAGACCCAGTACTTC	CASSQDGPSGIQETQYF
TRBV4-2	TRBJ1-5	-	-	TGTGCCAGCAGCCAAGATCGACTTAGGGGCGCGGTAGGGCAGCCCCAGCATTTT	CASSQDRLRGAVGQPQHF
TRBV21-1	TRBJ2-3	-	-	TGTGCCAGCAGCAAAGCCCCCAACAGCTTTTCAAGAGGCACAGATACGCAGTATTTT	CASSKAPNSFSRGTDTQYF
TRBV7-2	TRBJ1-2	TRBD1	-	TGTGCCATCTCCCTAGGGACAGGATCTTCTCGTGGCTACACCTTC	CAISLGTGSSRGYTF
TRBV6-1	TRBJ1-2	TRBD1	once	TGTGCCAGCAGTGAGCTATTCGGGACAGATGGCTACACCTTC	CASSELFGTDGYTF
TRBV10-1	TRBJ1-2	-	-	TGCGCCAGCAGTGCCGGGGCGGCCCCCTATGGCTACACCTTC	CASSAGAAPYGYTF
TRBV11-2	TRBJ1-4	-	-	TGTGCCAGCAGCAGGTGGCTATCTAATGAAAAACTGTTTTTT	CASSRWLSNEKLFF
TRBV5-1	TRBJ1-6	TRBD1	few	TGCGCCAGCAGCGGTGGGGACAGGGGGAATTCACCCCTCCACTTT	CASSGGDRGNSPLHF
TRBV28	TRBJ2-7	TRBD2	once	TGTGCCAGCAGTCTTCGGACTAGCGGGAGAGGCGAGCAGTACTTC	CASSLRTSGRGEQYF
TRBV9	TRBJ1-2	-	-	TGTGCCAGCAGCCAAGGGGCCACCCCGAGAGGCTACACCTTC	CASSQGATPRGYTF
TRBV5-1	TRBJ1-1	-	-	TGCGCCAGCAGCTCGGCAACAGGCCATATGAACACTGAAGCTTTCTTT	CASSSATGHMNTEAFF
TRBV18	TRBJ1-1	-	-	TGTGCCAGCTCACTACAGTCGACCACTGAAGCTTTCTTT	CASSLQSTTEAFF
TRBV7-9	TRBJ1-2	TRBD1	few	TGTGCCAGCAGCCTTGACAGGGGAGCCTATGGCTACACCTTC	CASSLDRGAYGYTF
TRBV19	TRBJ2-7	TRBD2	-	TGTGCCAGTAGCGCCGGGACTAGCGGGACCTCCTGGTTATACGAGCAGTACTTC	CASSAGTSGTSWLYEQYF
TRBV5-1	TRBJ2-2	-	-	TGCGCCAGCAGCTTGGAACTGGGCACCGGGGAGCTGTTTTTT	CASSLELGTGELFF
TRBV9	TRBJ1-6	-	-	TGTGCCAGCAACAGCTTAAATTCACCCCTCCACTTT	CASNSLNSPLHF
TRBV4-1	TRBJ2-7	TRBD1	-	TGCGCCAGCAGCCAAGGACAGGGGACGAACTCCTACGAGCAGTACTTC	CASSQGQGTNSYEQYF
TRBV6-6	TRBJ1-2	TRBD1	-	TGTGCCAGCAGTGGACAGGGGGTAAATTATGGCTACACCTTC	CASSGQGVNYGYTF
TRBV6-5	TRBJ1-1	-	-	TGTGCCAGCAGTCTACAGGGCGGCACTGAAGCTTTCTTT	CASSLQGGTEAFF
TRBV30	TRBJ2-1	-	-	TGTGCCTCGTCCGTCGGGAATGAGCAGTTCTTC	CASSVGNEQFF
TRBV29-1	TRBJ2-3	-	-	TGCAGCGAGAAGAAGGGGACAGATACGCAGTATTTT	CSEKKGTDTQYF
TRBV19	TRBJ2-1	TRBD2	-	TGTGCCAGTAACCGCGCCCCGACTAGCGGGGTATACAATGAGCAGTTCTTC	CASNRAPTSGVYNEQFF
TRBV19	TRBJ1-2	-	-	TGTGCCAGTAGTATAGGGCCTGGCTACACCTTC	CASSIGPGYTF
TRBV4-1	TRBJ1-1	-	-	TGCGCCAGCAGCCAGTCAGGTATGAACACTGAAGCTTTCTTT	CASSQSGMNTEAFF
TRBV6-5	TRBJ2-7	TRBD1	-	TGTGCCAGCAGTTCCGCCGACAGGGTTTACGAGCAGTACTTC	CASSSADRVYEQYF
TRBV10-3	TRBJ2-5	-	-	TGTGCCATCAGTAAGGACCAAAGCCAAGAGACCCAGTACTTC	CAISKDQSQETQYF
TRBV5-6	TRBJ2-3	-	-	TGTGCCAGCAGCCAAATGGGCTCCATTTTAATGGATACGCAGTATTTT	CASSQMGSILMDTQYF
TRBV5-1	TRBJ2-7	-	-	TGCGCCAGCAGCTTGTTGGGTTACGAGCAGTACTTC	CASSLLGYEQYF
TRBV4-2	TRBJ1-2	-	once	TGTGCCAGCAGCCAAGATGAAACTGGGATTCTAGGCTACACCTTC	CASSQDETGILGYTF
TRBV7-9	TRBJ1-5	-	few	TGTGCCAGCAGCTTACCGAATCAGCCCCAGCATTTT	CASSLPNQPQHF
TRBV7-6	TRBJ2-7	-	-	TGTGCCAGCAGCTTTTCAGGACAAGTCGACGAGCAGTACTTC	CASSFSGQVDEQYF
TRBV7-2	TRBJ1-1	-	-	TGTGCCAGCAGCTTCGCTAACCTGAACACTGAAGCTTTCTTT	CASSFANLNTEAFF
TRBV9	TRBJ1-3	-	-	TGTGCCAGCAGCGTAGATCTTCCGTACTCTGGAAACACCATATATTTT	CASSVDLPYSGNTIYF
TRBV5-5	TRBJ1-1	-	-	TGTGCCAGCAGCCCAGCGGGGGGGAACACTGAAGCTTTCTTT	CASSPAGGNTEAFF
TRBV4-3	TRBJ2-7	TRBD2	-	TGCGCCAGCAGCCAAGAAGGGACTAGCGGGAGATATACCAACGAGCAGTACTTC	CASSQEGTSGRYTNEQYF
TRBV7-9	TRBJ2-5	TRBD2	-	TGTGCCAGCAGCTTCCCGGGAGGTGGATCTGCCCGGGAGACCCAGTACTTC	CASSFPGGGSARETQYF